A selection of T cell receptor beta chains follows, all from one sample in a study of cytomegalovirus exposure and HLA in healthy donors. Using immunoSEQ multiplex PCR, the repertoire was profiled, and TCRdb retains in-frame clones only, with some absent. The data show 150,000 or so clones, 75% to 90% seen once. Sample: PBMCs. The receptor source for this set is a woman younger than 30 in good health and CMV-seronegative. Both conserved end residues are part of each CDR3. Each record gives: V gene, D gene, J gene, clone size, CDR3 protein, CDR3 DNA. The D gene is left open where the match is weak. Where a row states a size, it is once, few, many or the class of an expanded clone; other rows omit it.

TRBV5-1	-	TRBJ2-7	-	CASNKGAGPSYEQYF	TGCGCCAGCAATAAAGGGGCAGGGCCTTCCTACGAGCAGTACTTC
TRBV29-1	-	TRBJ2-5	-	CSVDRTDRAPETQYF	TGCAGCGTTGACAGGACAGATCGGGCCCCAGAGACCCAGTACTTC
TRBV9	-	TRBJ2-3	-	CASSVVGGTTDTQYF	TGTGCCAGCAGCGTAGTTGGCGGGACCACAGATACGCAGTATTTT
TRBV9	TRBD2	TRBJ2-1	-	CASSVEEVAGGAEQFF	TGTGCCAGCAGCGTAGAGGAGGTAGCGGGAGGTGCTGAGCAGTTCTTC
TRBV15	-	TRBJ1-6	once	CATSSLLAHDSRSPLHF	TGTGCCACCAGCAGCCTACTTGCCCATGACAGTCGGTCACCCCTCCACTTT
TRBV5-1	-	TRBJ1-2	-	CASSLAEGRRGYTF	TGCGCCAGCAGCTTGGCGGAGGGACGAAGAGGCTACACCTTC
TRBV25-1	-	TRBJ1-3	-	CASSEATGITPSGNTIYF	TGTGCCAGCAGTGAAGCGACAGGCATAACTCCCTCTGGAAACACCATATATTTT
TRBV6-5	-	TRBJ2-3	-	CASSPRATDTQYF	TGTGCCAGCAGCCCAAGAGCCACAGATACGCAGTATTTT
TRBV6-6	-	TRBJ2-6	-	CASSQRGYNVLTF	TGTGCCAGCAGCCAAAGGGGATACAACGTCCTGACTTTC
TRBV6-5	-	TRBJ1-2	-	CASRTLRREEGYTF	TGTGCCAGCAGGACCTTACGCCGGGAGGAAGGCTACACCTTC
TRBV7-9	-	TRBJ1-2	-	CASSLVENSYGYTF	TGTGCCAGCAGCTTAGTAGAAAACAGCTATGGCTACACCTTC
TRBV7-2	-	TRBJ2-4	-	CASSLVGGIQYF	TGTGCCAGCAGCTTAGTTGGGGGGATTCAGTACTTC
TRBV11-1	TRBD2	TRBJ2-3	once	CASSGLALTDTQYF	TGTGCCAGCAGCGGACTAGCTCTCACAGATACGCAGTATTTT
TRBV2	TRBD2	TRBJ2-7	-	CASRSGTSETYEQYF	TGTGCCAGCAGGTCCGGGACTAGCGAGACCTACGAGCAGTACTTC
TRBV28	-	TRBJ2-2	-	CASSLSPVQGNTGELFF	TGTGCCAGCAGTTTATCCCCGGTACAGGGGAACACCGGGGAGCTGTTTTTT
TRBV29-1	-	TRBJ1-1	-	CSVIPRDTMNTEAFF	TGCAGCGTCATCCCACGGGACACTATGAACACTGAAGCTTTCTTT